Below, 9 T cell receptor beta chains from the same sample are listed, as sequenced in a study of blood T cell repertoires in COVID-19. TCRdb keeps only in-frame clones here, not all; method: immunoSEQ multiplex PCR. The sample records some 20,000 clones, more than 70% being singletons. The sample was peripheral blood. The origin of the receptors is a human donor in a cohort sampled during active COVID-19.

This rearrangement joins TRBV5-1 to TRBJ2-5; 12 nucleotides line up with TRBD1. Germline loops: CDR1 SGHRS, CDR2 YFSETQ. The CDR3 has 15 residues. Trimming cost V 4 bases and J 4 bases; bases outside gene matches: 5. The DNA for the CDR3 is TGCGCCAGCAGCCCGGGACAGGGGGCGGCAGAGACCCAGTACTTC. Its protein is CASSPGQGAAETQYF.

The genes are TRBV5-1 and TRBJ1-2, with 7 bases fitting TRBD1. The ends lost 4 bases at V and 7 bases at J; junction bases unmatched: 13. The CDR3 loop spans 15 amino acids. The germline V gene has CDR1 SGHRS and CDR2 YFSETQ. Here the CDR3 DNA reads TGCGCCAGCAGCCCGGGGACCTTTCAGGGGGGTGGCTACACCTTC. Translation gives CASSPGTFQGGGYTF.

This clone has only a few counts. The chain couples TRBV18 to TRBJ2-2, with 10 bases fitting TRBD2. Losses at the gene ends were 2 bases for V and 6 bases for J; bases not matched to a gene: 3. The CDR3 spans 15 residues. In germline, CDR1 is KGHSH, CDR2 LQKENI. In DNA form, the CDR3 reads TGTGCCAGCTCACCAATAACTAGCGGGGCCGGGGAGCTGTTTTTT. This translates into CASSPITSGAGELFF.

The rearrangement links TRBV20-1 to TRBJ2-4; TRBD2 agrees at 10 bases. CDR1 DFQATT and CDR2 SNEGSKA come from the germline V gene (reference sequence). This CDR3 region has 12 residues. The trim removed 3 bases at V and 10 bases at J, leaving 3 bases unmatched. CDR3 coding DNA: TGCAGTGCTAGTCCTAGCGGGGGTATTCAGTACTTC. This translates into CSASPSGGIQYF.

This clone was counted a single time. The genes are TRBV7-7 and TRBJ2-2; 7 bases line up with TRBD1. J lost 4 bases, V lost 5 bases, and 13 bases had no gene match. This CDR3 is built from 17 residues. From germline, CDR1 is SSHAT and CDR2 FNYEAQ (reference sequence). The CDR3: CASSISRQGMGTGELFF. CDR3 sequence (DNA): TGTGCCAGCAGCATATCCAGACAGGGAATGGGCACCGGGGAGCTGTTTTTT.

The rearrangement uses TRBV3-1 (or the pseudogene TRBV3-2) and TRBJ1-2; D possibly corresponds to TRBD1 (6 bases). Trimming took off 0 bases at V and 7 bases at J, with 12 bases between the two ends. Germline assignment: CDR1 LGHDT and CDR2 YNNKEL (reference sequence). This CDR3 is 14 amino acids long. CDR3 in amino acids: CASSQDFAGAGYTF. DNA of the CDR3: TGTGCCAGCAGCCAAGATTTTGCAGGGGCTGGCTACACCTTC.

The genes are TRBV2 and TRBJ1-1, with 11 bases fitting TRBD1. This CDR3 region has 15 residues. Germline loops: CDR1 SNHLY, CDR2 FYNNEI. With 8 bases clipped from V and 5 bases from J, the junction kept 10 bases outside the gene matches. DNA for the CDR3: TGTGCCAGCGGAGCGGACAGGGGGCAAATAACTGAAGCTTTCTTT. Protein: CASGADRGQITEAFF.

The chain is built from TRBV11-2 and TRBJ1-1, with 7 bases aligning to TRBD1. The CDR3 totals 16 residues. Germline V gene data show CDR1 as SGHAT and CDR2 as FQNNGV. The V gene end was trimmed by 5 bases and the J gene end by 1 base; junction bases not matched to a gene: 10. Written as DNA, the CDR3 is TGTGCCAGCAGCCCGGGGCCAGACAGGGCGAACACTGAAGCTTTCTTT. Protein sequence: CASSPGPDRANTEAFF.

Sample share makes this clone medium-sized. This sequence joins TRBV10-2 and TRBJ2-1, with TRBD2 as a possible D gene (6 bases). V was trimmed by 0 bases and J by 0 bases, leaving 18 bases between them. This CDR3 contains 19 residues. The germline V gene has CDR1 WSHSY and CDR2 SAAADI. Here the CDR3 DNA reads TGCGCCAGCAGTGAGTCGGGGAATAGCGGTAAAGGCTCCTACAATGAGCAGTTCTTC. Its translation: CASSESGNSGKGSYNEQFF.